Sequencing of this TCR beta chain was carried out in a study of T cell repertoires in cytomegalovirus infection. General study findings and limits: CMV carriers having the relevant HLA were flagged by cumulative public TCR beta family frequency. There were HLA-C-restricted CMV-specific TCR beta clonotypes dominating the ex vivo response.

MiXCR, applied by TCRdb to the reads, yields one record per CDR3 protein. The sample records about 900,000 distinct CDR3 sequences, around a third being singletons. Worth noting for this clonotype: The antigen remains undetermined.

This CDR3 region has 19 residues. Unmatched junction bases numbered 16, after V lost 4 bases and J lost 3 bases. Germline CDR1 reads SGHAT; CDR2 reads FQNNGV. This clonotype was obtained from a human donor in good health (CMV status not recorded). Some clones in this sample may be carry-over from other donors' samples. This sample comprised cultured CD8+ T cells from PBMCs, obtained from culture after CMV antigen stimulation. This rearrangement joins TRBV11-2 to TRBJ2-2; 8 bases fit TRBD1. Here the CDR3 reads CASSSHRGTEPSHTGELFF. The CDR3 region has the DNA TGTGCCAGCAGCTCTCACAGGGGGACGGAACCATCTCACACCGGGGAGCTGTTTTTT.